The rows below give T cell receptor beta chains drawn from one sample of a study of T-cell reconstitution after alpha-beta-depleted transplantation in children. TCRdb processed the PCR reads anew with MiXCR; each CDR3 protein has one entry. The sample consists of a few hundred thousand distinct CDR3 sequences, 25% to 30% of them appearing once. Specimen: PBMCs, collected before TCRalphabeta/CD19-depleted stem cell transplant. All receptors come from a boy under three years old with Wiskott-Aldrich syndrome, due to receive a stem cell transplant. CDR3s include the opening cysteine and the closing phenylalanine or tryptophan. Fields, in order: D gene, J gene, clone size, V gene, CDR3 protein, CDR3 DNA. D genes are given only for firm matches. The size field is filled for only some rows; it gives once, few, many or a size class.

>TRBD1|TRBJ1-2|NA|TRBV6-5
CASSYSTGLGYTF
TGTGCCAGCAGTTACTCGACAGGGCTCGGCTACACCTTC
>NA|TRBJ2-7|once|TRBV20-1
CSARQVADSYEQYF
TGCAGTGCTAGACAAGTAGCGGACTCCTACGAGCAGTACTTC
>NA|TRBJ1-1|NA|TRBV20-1
CSATRNMNTEAFF
TGCAGTGCTACTCGGAATATGAACACTGAAGCTTTCTTT
>NA|TRBJ2-4|NA|TRBV20-1
CSAPGPGAKNIQYF
TGCAGTGCTCCGGGACCAGGAGCCAAAAACATTCAGTACTTC
>NA|TRBJ2-5|few|TRBV5-1
CASSLEVAGIGETQYF
TGCGCCAGCAGCTTGGAGGTGGCGGGGATTGGAGAGACCCAGTACTTC
>NA|TRBJ2-1|few|TRBV2
CASLGQSSYNEQFF
TGTGCCAGCCTGGGGCAGAGCTCCTACAATGAGCAGTTCTTC
>NA|TRBJ1-1|few|TRBV12-3/TRBV12-4
CASSLTAVMNTEAFF
TGTGCCAGCAGTCTGACAGCTGTGATGAACACTGAAGCTTTCTTT
>NA|TRBJ2-2|few|TRBV10-3
CAIRQGTETGELFF
TGTGCCATCAGACAGGGAACGGAGACCGGGGAGCTGTTTTTT
>NA|TRBJ2-5|NA|TRBV7-9
CASSSGWQETQYF
TGTGCCAGCAGCTCAGGCTGGCAAGAGACCCAGTACTTC
>TRBD2|TRBJ2-3|NA|TRBV5-1
CASSVLAGGRDTQYF
TGCGCCAGCAGCGTACTAGCGGGAGGGAGAGATACGCAGTATTTT
>NA|TRBJ1-1|few|TRBV12-3/TRBV12-4
CASSLSLGNTEAFF
TGTGCCAGCAGTTTAAGCCTCGGGAACACTGAAGCTTTCTTT
>NA|TRBJ1-3|few|TRBV20-1
CSASPDTLGNTIYF
TGCAGTGCTAGTCCCGACACCTTAGGAAACACCATATATTTT
>NA|TRBJ2-5|NA|TRBV4-1
CASSPLPGPTRETQYF
TGCGCCAGCAGCCCTTTACCGGGACCTACAAGGGAGACCCAGTACTTC
>TRBD2|TRBJ2-1|few|TRBV12-3/TRBV12-4
CASSLRREGPNEQFF
TGTGCCAGCAGTTTGCGGCGGGAGGGCCCCAATGAGCAGTTCTTC
>NA|TRBJ2-7|NA|TRBV4-2
CASSQEPSGPYEQYF
TGTGCCAGCAGCCAAGAGCCTAGTGGCCCCTACGAGCAGTACTTC
>NA|TRBJ2-7|NA|TRBV27
CASSFYRGIGSYEQYF
TGTGCCAGCAGTTTCTATCGGGGTATCGGTTCCTACGAGCAGTACTTC
>NA|TRBJ2-1|few|TRBV5-1
CASSPWKRLSFEYNEQFF
TGCGCCAGCAGCCCGTGGAAACGACTCTCCTTCGAGTACAATGAGCAGTTCTTC
>NA|TRBJ2-5|NA|TRBV29-1
CSVDRAGGETQYF
TGCAGCGTTGATAGGGCCGGGGGAGAGACCCAGTACTTC
>TRBD2|TRBJ2-7|few|TRBV4-1
CASSQDITSGRKYEQYF
TGCGCCAGCAGCCAAGATATAACTAGCGGGAGGAAGTACGAGCAGTACTTC
>TRBD2|TRBJ2-1|NA|TRBV10-3
CAISLAGGAYNEQFF
TGTGCCATCAGTTTAGCGGGAGGGGCCTACAATGAGCAGTTCTTC
>NA|TRBJ1-1|NA|TRBV12-3/TRBV12-4
CASSLSPRTDEAFF
TGTGCCAGCAGTTTATCCCCTAGGACAGACGAAGCTTTCTTT
>TRBD1|TRBJ2-7|NA|TRBV20-1
CSARRGQSPSYEQYF
TGCAGTGCTAGAAGGGGACAGTCCCCCTCCTACGAGCAGTACTTC
>NA|TRBJ2-7|NA|TRBV5-1
CASSLEGRSYEQYF
TGCGCCAGCAGCTTGGAGGGCAGGTCCTACGAGCAGTACTTC
>NA|TRBJ2-7|NA|TRBV5-1
CASRQTVTVDEQYF
TGCGCCAGCCGGCAGACGGTTACCGTCGACGAGCAGTACTTC
>TRBD2|TRBJ2-1|NA|TRBV5-6
CASSLMAGGNNEQFF
TGTGCCAGCAGCTTGATGGCGGGAGGGAATAATGAGCAGTTCTTC
>TRBD2|TRBJ2-3|few|TRBV12-3/TRBV12-4
CASSLLAGAVDTQYF
TGTGCCAGCAGTTTGTTAGCGGGAGCGGTAGATACGCAGTATTTT
>TRBD1|TRBJ2-1|NA|TRBV20-1
CSAAPQTGINEQFF
TGCAGTGCCGCCCCTCAGACAGGGATCAATGAGCAGTTCTTC
>TRBD2|TRBJ2-1|few|TRBV5-1
CASSLLAGGSGEQFF
TGCGCCAGCAGCTTGCTAGCGGGAGGTTCGGGTGAGCAGTTCTTC
>NA|TRBJ2-1|NA|TRBV5-1
CASTFSITRLYNEQFF
TGCGCCAGCACTTTTTCCATTACAAGACTTTACAATGAGCAGTTCTTC
>TRBD2|TRBJ2-7|NA|TRBV12-3/TRBV12-4
CASSFLSGRAHEQYF
TGTGCCAGCAGTTTCCTTAGCGGGAGGGCCCACGAGCAGTACTTC
>NA|TRBJ1-5|few|TRBV18
CASSPGAGSNQPQHF
TGTGCCAGCTCACCAGGGGCAGGGAGCAATCAGCCCCAGCATTTT
>NA|TRBJ2-1|NA|TRBV5-1
CASSFGLADEQFF
TGCGCCAGCAGCTTCGGACTTGCCGATGAGCAGTTCTTC
>TRBD1|TRBJ2-2|NA|TRBV3-1
CASSSLGGLATGELFF
TGTGCCAGCAGCTCCTTAGGGGGCCTGGCCACCGGGGAGCTGTTTTTT
>TRBD1|TRBJ1-1|NA|TRBV20-1
CSASTGATEAFF
TGCAGTGCTTCCACAGGGGCGACTGAAGCTTTCTTT
>TRBD1|TRBJ2-7|few|TRBV6-4
CASSPTGQGGGEQYF
TGTGCCAGCAGTCCGACGGGACAGGGTGGAGGTGAGCAGTACTTC
>NA|TRBJ2-2|many|TRBV27
CASSFRGNTGELFF
TGTGCCAGCAGTTTTCGAGGGAACACCGGGGAGCTGTTTTTT
>NA|TRBJ2-3|NA|TRBV5-1
CASSWTGRGRAADTQYF
TGCGCCAGCAGCTGGACCGGTAGGGGGAGGGCCGCAGATACGCAGTATTTT
>NA|TRBJ2-1|NA|TRBV7-2
CASSLYYEQFF
TGTGCCAGCAGCTTATACTATGAGCAGTTCTTC
>TRBD2|TRBJ2-1|few|TRBV5-1
CASSSLADNEQFF
TGCGCCAGCAGCTCACTAGCGGACAATGAGCAGTTCTTC
>TRBD1|TRBJ1-5|NA|TRBV10-3
CATRDRESNQPQHF
TGTGCCACGAGAGACAGGGAAAGCAATCAGCCCCAGCATTTT
>TRBD1|TRBJ2-5|NA|TRBV5-1
CASSTGQGAETQYF
TGCGCCAGCAGCACCGGACAGGGGGCAGAGACCCAGTACTTC
>NA|TRBJ1-1|few|TRBV5-1
CASSYYQGIAEAFF
TGCGCCAGCAGCTACTATCAGGGTATCGCTGAAGCTTTCTTT
>NA|TRBJ2-2|many|TRBV5-1
CASSLVGTANTGELFF
TGCGCCAGCAGCTTGGTCGGTACAGCGAACACCGGGGAGCTGTTTTTT
>NA|TRBJ2-1|NA|TRBV5-1
CASSLAGTHTYNEQFF
TGCGCCAGCAGCTTGGCCGGGACTCACACCTACAATGAGCAGTTCTTC
>NA|TRBJ2-1|few|TRBV20-1
CSARDPKLGGEQFF
TGCAGTGCTAGAGACCCAAAGCTGGGGGGTGAGCAGTTCTTC
>TRBD2|TRBJ2-5|NA|TRBV9
CASSVDLAGGGETQYF
TGTGCCAGCAGCGTAGACCTAGCGGGAGGGGGAGAGACCCAGTACTTC
>TRBD1|TRBJ1-1|NA|TRBV20-1
CSASRDRETEAFF
TGCAGTGCTAGTAGGGACAGGGAGACTGAAGCTTTCTTT
>NA|TRBJ2-5|NA|TRBV29-1
CSVSSGLQETQYF
TGCAGCGTTTCTTCCGGGCTGCAAGAGACCCAGTACTTC
>TRBD2|TRBJ2-7|few|TRBV7-8
CASSFRGDEQYF
TGTGCCAGCAGCTTCCGGGGGGACGAGCAGTACTTC
>TRBD2|TRBJ2-1|NA|TRBV6-5
CASSSGLDWDEQFF
TGTGCCAGCAGTTCGGGACTAGATTGGGATGAGCAGTTCTTC
>NA|TRBJ1-2|few|TRBV18
CASSPAGVNYGYTF
TGTGCCAGCTCACCCGCTGGGGTAAACTATGGCTACACCTTC
>TRBD2|TRBJ2-1|few|TRBV20-1
CSARSGLAGGNEQFF
TGCAGTGCTAGATCGGGACTAGCGGGAGGCAATGAGCAGTTCTTC
>NA|TRBJ1-5|NA|TRBV6-5
CASSYSGLMRISNQPQHF
TGTGCCAGCAGTTACTCGGGCCTGATGCGGATCAGCAATCAGCCCCAGCATTTT
>NA|TRBJ2-5|few|TRBV28
CASSSHGGAETQYF
TGTGCCAGCAGTTCCCACGGGGGCGCAGAGACCCAGTACTTC
>TRBD1|TRBJ2-4|NA|TRBV5-1
CASSFGTGIVKNIQYF
TGCGCCAGCAGCTTCGGGACAGGGATTGTCAAAAACATTCAGTACTTC
>TRBD2|TRBJ2-3|NA|TRBV12-3/TRBV12-4
CASSPGLAGYADTQYF
TGTGCCAGCAGTCCGGGACTAGCGGGTTATGCAGATACGCAGTATTTT
>TRBD2|TRBJ2-1|many|TRBV5-6
CASSSGPYNEQFF
TGTGCCAGCTCTAGCGGTCCATACAATGAGCAGTTCTTC
>TRBD2|TRBJ2-5|NA|TRBV5-1
CASSLSGTWETQYF
TGCGCCAGCAGCCTGAGCGGGACTTGGGAGACCCAGTACTTC
>TRBD1|TRBJ2-5|many|TRBV24-1
CATSDAGTGREETQYF
TGTGCCACCAGTGACGCTGGGACAGGGAGAGAGGAGACCCAGTACTTC
>TRBD2|TRBJ2-1|few|TRBV12-3/TRBV12-4
CASGASGRRSEQFF
TGTGCCAGCGGAGCTAGCGGGAGAAGGAGTGAGCAGTTCTTC